Listed below are T cell receptor beta chains from one sample, sequenced in a study of response to subunit inactivated influenza vaccine. TCRdb independently ran MiXCR on the RT-PCR reads; one entry per CDR3 protein. The sample lists approximately 480,000 distinct CDR3 sequences, approximately 10% seen once, with about 12% in the top ten. Material: PBMCs from blood, obtained more than 35 days after vaccination. These receptor sequences come from a man aged 50 to 59 who received an inactivated influenza vaccine. CDR3s include the opening cysteine and the closing phenylalanine or tryptophan. A D gene is named only where the DNA matches it firmly. Clone size, where shown, is once, few, many, or a class for clones that have expanded.

TGCAGCGTTGTGAGGGCAGATACGCAGTATTTT | CSVVRADTQYF | . | TRBJ2-3 | . | TRBV29-1
TGTGCCAGCAGCTTAACCGGGACTAGCGGGGTCCCGTGGACCCAGTACTTC | CASSLTGTSGVPWTQYF | TRBD2 | TRBJ2-5 | . | TRBV7-9
TGCGCCAGCAGCTCCGGACAGGGCTATAATTCACCCCTCCACTTT | CASSSGQGYNSPLHF | TRBD1 | TRBJ1-6 | many | TRBV5-1
TGCAGTGCTAGTCCCGGGACAGTTACATCAGAGCAGTTCTTC | CSASPGTVTSEQFF | TRBD1 | TRBJ2-1 | many | TRBV20-1
TGTGCCAGCAGCCCCCAGGGGGTATTCTATGGCTACACCTTC | CASSPQGVFYGYTF | TRBD1 | TRBJ1-2 | many | TRBV7-2
TGTGCCAGCAACCGAGGAGGGGGCTGGAATGAGCAGTTCTTC | CASNRGGGWNEQFF | . | TRBJ2-1 | . | TRBV14
TGCAGTGCTAGAGGACAGGGGACCCACGAGCAGTACTTC | CSARGQGTHEQYF | TRBD1 | TRBJ2-7 | . | TRBV20-1
TGTGCCAGCAGCGTGGCTACGAGCTCCTACAATGAGCAGTTCTTC | CASSVATSSYNEQFF | . | TRBJ2-1 | few | TRBV9
TGTGCCATCAGGCAGGATAGCACAGATACGCAGTATTTT | CAIRQDSTDTQYF | . | TRBJ2-3 | . | TRBV10-3
TGTGCCTCGGGACTAGCGGGAGTCAATGAGCAGTTCTTC | CASGLAGVNEQFF | TRBD2 | TRBJ2-1 | few | TRBV7-2
TGCAGCGTTGGGGGGTTGAGTGAGCAGTACTTC | CSVGGLSEQYF | . | TRBJ2-7 | . | TRBV29-1
TGTGCCAGCAGCTTAGTGACAGCTATAAACACCGGGGAGCTGTTTTTT | CASSLVTAINTGELFF | . | TRBJ2-2 | . | TRBV5-5
TGCGCCAGCAGCTTTGGGGGAGAGAAGGAAAAACTGTTTTTT | CASSFGGEKEKLFF | . | TRBJ1-4 | . | TRBV5-1
TGTGCCAGCTCACCACCGGCGCGGCGGAGAGCTGAAGCTTTCTTT | CASSPPARRRAEAFF | . | TRBJ1-1 | few | TRBV18
TGTGCCAGCAGCCGGCGGGGACAGGGGGCATTAGGGGAGACCCAGTACTTC | CASSRRGQGALGETQYF | TRBD1 | TRBJ2-5 | few | TRBV7-2
TGCAGCGCTGGGGCCGGGACAGGGAACACTGAAGCTTTCTTT | CSAGAGTGNTEAFF | TRBD1 | TRBJ1-1 | . | TRBV29-1
TGTGCCAGCAGTTTAAACTGGGGGGATGAGGCCGGGGAGCTGTTTTTT | CASSLNWGDEAGELFF | . | TRBJ2-2 | many | TRBV27
TGTGCCAGCAGTTACTCGCTAGCGCGGGCGCAGTTCTTC | CASSYSLARAQFF | . | TRBJ2-1 | few | TRBV6-6
TGTGCCAGCAGTTCCCCCGGGACAGGGGGCCCGCCGGGGGCCAACGTCCTGACTTTC | CASSSPGTGGPPGANVLTF | TRBD1 | TRBJ2-6 | . | TRBV6-5
TGTGCCAGCACCTCCCGGGGGGGCACAGATACGCAGTATTTT | CASTSRGGTDTQYF | TRBD2 | TRBJ2-3 | few | TRBV12-3/TRBV12-4
TGTGCCAGCAGCCCGAGGACAGGGCGGGATGAAAAACTGTTTTTT | CASSPRTGRDEKLFF | TRBD1 | TRBJ1-4 | . | TRBV7-9
TGTGCCAGCAGCCAAGAGGCAGGGGCCGCCGGGGAGCTGTTTTTT | CASSQEAGAAGELFF | . | TRBJ2-2 | . | TRBV4-2
TGTGCCAGCAGCGTTGTAAGCGGAGCGGGGACCCAGTACTTC | CASSVVSGAGTQYF | . | TRBJ2-5 | . | TRBV9
TGCAGTGCTAGTTTCGGGTGGAACACTGAAGCTTTCTTT | CSASFGWNTEAFF | . | TRBJ1-1 | many | TRBV20-1
TGCAGTGCTAGAGAGGGCGGGACAAGGGAGACCCAGTACTTC | CSAREGGTRETQYF | . | TRBJ2-5 | . | TRBV20-1
TGTGCCAGCAGCTCCTCTAGCGCGAATGAGCAGTTCTTC | CASSSSSANEQFF | . | TRBJ2-1 | . | TRBV13
TGTGCCAGCAGTTACTCGCAGAGGCGAGGGAACTATGGCTACACCTTC | CASSYSQRRGNYGYTF | . | TRBJ1-2 | . | TRBV6-5
TGCAGTCTTAGTCCGGGACCCTCCTACGAGCAGTACTTC | CSLSPGPSYEQYF | . | TRBJ2-7 | few | TRBV20-1
TGTGCCAGCAGTTTCCTAGCACTGAACACCGGGGAGCTGTTTTTT | CASSFLALNTGELFF | . | TRBJ2-2 | few | TRBV27
TGTGCCAGCAGCCCAGCGGGGGGCAACTACAATGAGCAGTTCTTC | CASSPAGGNYNEQFF | TRBD2 | TRBJ2-1 | . | TRBV4-2
TGTGCCAGCAGTTTTGGCGGGGGGTACAATGGGCAGTTCTTC | CASSFGGGYNGQFF | TRBD2 | TRBJ2-1 | few | TRBV28
TGTGCCATAAAGGGAGCACAAACCCGGGACAGATTTGGCAATGAGCAGTTCTTC | CAIKGAQTRDRFGNEQFF | TRBD1 | TRBJ2-1 | . | TRBV10-3
TGTGCCAGCAGTTTAGGGCAGTATAACTATGGCTACACCTTC | CASSLGQYNYGYTF | . | TRBJ1-2 | many | TRBV12-3/TRBV12-4
TGTGCCAGCCAAGGGACTAGCACACCGTACTCCTACGAGCAGTACTTC | CASQGTSTPYSYEQYF | TRBD2 | TRBJ2-7 | few | TRBV28
TGTGCCAGCAGTTTAAGGTCAGGGGACAGGCGCTACACCTTC | CASSLRSGDRRYTF | TRBD1 | TRBJ1-2 | many | TRBV12-3/TRBV12-4
TGTGCCAGCAGCTTAGAGAGGCAGAGATACACCTACAATGAGCAGTTCTTC | CASSLERQRYTYNEQFF | . | TRBJ2-1 | . | TRBV7-6
TGTGCCAGCAGTTTTAGGACTACCGTTGATACGCAGTATTTT | CASSFRTTVDTQYF | . | TRBJ2-3 | few | TRBV12-3/TRBV12-4
TGTGCCAGCAGCCCAGTGCAGCGGGGGACCTACGAGCAGTACTTC | CASSPVQRGTYEQYF | TRBD2 | TRBJ2-7 | . | TRBV7-2
TGCAGTGCGATGGGACCTTTCTCCTACGAGCAGTACTTC | CSAMGPFSYEQYF | . | TRBJ2-7 | many | TRBV20-1
TGTGCCACCAGTGATCCCGCCGGCCTTGGATACACAGATACGCAGTATTTT | CATSDPAGLGYTDTQYF | . | TRBJ2-3 | few | TRBV24-1
TGCAGTGCCAGGAAGGTCACAGGAGACTACGAGCAGTACTTC | CSARKVTGDYEQYF | . | TRBJ2-7 | few | TRBV20-1
TGCGCCAGCAGCCTGACCCCACTGAACACCGGGGAGCTGTTTTTT | CASSLTPLNTGELFF | . | TRBJ2-2 | . | TRBV4-1
TGTGCCAGCAGCCCAGACAGGGTCGGGTCCTACAATGAGCAGTTCTTC | CASSPDRVGSYNEQFF | TRBD1 | TRBJ2-1 | few | TRBV7-9
TGTGCCAGCAGTTTCATAGCGGGAGGGCCGGGCACCGGGGAGCTGTTTTTT | CASSFIAGGPGTGELFF | TRBD2 | TRBJ2-2 | few | TRBV28
TGTGCCAGCAGTTTGGGCGACGGACAGCCCCAAGAGACCCAGTACTTC | CASSLGDGQPQETQYF | . | TRBJ2-5 | few | TRBV12-3/TRBV12-4
TGTGCCAGCAGACGTTCATCGGGAAACACCATATATTTT | CASRRSSGNTIYF | . | TRBJ1-3 | medium-sized | TRBV12-3/TRBV12-4
TGTGCCAGCAGCTTGGCGGGGTTCAGTGTCGCATATGGCTACACCTTC | CASSLAGFSVAYGYTF | . | TRBJ1-2 | . | TRBV5-5
TGTGCCAGCAGCCCCCGTTGGGGGCTAGCGGCCCATAGCACAGATACGCAGTATTTT | CASSPRWGLAAHSTDTQYF | . | TRBJ2-3 | few | TRBV3-1
TGTGCCAGCTCACCAAACAGGTACTACGAGCAGTACTTC | CASSPNRYYEQYF | . | TRBJ2-7 | few | TRBV18
TGTGCCAGCAGCTTAAAGGTTGGGCGGAATGGCGAGCAGTACTTC | CASSLKVGRNGEQYF | . | TRBJ2-7 | . | TRBV11-2
TGTGCCAGCAGCTTCGACAGCTACAATGAGCAGTTCTTC | CASSFDSYNEQFF | . | TRBJ2-1 | many | TRBV7-6
TGTGCCAGCAGGACGGGACGGAGGAACTATGGCTACACCTTC | CASRTGRRNYGYTF | . | TRBJ1-2 | . | TRBV28
TGTGCCAGCAGTTCGTCGATATCCTACGAGCAGTACTTC | CASSSSISYEQYF | . | TRBJ2-7 | . | TRBV12-3/TRBV12-4
TGTGCCAGCAGCTTGGGAGATAGCGGAAACATTCAGTACTTC | CASSLGDSGNIQYF | . | TRBJ2-4 | few | TRBV5-8
TGTGCCAGCAGTGAAAGGGACAGGGGGTCCTACGAGCAGTACTTC | CASSERDRGSYEQYF | TRBD1 | TRBJ2-7 | few | TRBV6-1
TGTGCCAGCAGGCGACGGGAGCAAGATACGCAGTATTTT | CASRRREQDTQYF | . | TRBJ2-3 | few | TRBV12-3/TRBV12-4